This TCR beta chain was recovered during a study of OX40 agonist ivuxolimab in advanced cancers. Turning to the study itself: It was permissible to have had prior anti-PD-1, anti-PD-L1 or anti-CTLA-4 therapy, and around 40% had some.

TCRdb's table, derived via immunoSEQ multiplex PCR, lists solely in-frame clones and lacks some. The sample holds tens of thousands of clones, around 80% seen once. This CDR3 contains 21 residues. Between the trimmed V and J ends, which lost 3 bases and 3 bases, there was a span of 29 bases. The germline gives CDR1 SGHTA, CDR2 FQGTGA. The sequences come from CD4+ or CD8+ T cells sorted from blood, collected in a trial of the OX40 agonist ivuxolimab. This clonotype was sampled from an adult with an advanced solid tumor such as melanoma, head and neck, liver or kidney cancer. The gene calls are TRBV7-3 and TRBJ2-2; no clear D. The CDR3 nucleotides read TGTGCCAGCAGCTTTATACCCACCTTTGGGCGACCCAGAAATTACACCGGGGAGCTGTTTTTT. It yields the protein CASSFIPTFGRPRNYTGELFF.